The 23 T cell receptor beta chains given below trace back to one sample, sequenced in a study of blood T cell repertoires in COVID-19. The repertoire was sequenced with immunoSEQ multiplex PCR; TCRdb's copy has only in-frame clones and lacks some. The sample consists of over 75,000 clones, 86% of them appearing once. Sequencing was carried out using peripheral blood. Receptor source: a human donor in a cohort sampled during active COVID-19.

This clone has only one observation. This chain's CDR3 is CASSRQANTGELFF. As DNA, the CDR3 is TGTGCCAGTAGTAGACAGGCGAACACCGGGGAGCTGTTTTTT. The chain uses TRBV19 and TRBJ2-2, with D possibly TRBD1 on 6 matching bases. The V gene's germline CDR1 is LNHDA and CDR2 SQIVND (reference sequence). This CDR3 comprises 14 residues. Trimming took off 4 bases at V and 0 bases at J, with 6 bases between the two ends.

The rearrangement uses TRBV5-6 and TRBJ2-2; D may be TRBD1 (7 bases). Germline CDR1 is SGHDT and CDR2 is YYEEEE. The V and J ends lost 5 bases and 0 bases respectively, with 17 bases between them. The CDR3 loop spans 17 amino acids. In DNA form, the CDR3 reads TGTGCCAGCAGGGAATCATCCAGGGGGGCGAACACCGGGGAGCTGTTTTTT. This encodes CASRESSRGANTGELFF. Full variable domain (missing parts from reference TRBV5-6 and TRBJ2-2): DAGVTQSPTHLIKTRGQQVTLRCSPKSGHDTVSWYQQALGQGPQFIFQYYEEEERQRGNFPDRFSGHQFPNYSSELNVNALLLGDSALYLCASRESSRGANTGELFFGEGSRLTVL.

This chain connects TRBV4-3 to TRBJ1-1, with 7 bases fitting TRBD1. CDR1 is LGHNA, CDR2 YSLEER, per germline. This CDR3 is 16 amino acids long. V lost 3 bases to trimming and J lost 1 base; unmatched junction nucleotides: 8. The DNA of the CDR3 is TGCGCCAGCAGCCACCATCCCGCAGGGGGGAACACTGAAGCTTTCTTT. Its protein product is CASSHHPAGGNTEAFF.

The chain links TRBV30 to TRBJ1-6, with unresolved D. From germline, CDR1 is GTSNPN and CDR2 SVGIG (reference sequence). Deletions cut 1 base from V and 10 bases from J, with 17 bases between. The CDR3 is made up of 15 amino acids. The CDR3 loop is CAWSASRSSGSPLHF. CDR3 nucleotide sequence: TGTGCCTGGAGTGCCTCCCGCAGTTCGGGATCACCCCTCCACTTT.

The CDR3 sequence: CASSSSGAYEQYF. The CDR3 bases are TGTGCCAGCAGTTCCAGCGGGGCCTACGAGCAGTACTTC. The chain links TRBV12-3 or TRBV12-4 to TRBJ2-7; TRBD2 agrees at 7 bases. V gave up 4 bases and J gave up 2 bases; unmatched junction bases: 2. CDR3 length equals 13 residues.

The chain links TRBV20-1 to TRBJ1-1, with no clear D. V was clipped by 3 bases and J by 5 bases, with 7 bases between them. CDR1 and CDR2 from the germline V gene are DFQATT and SNEGSKA (reference sequence). This CDR3 is 11 amino acids long. CDR3 sequence reads: CSARTGTEAFF. In DNA, the CDR3 is TGCAGTGCTAGGACGGGGACTGAAGCTTTCTTT.

The CDR3 DNA reads as TGTGCCAGCAGCTTAGGCGGGCCTCGGGAGGTCGAAGAGCAGTACTTC. The encoded protein is CASSLGGPREVEEQYF. The J gene is TRBJ2-7, the V gene TRBV7-9; 7 bases align to TRBD2. V lost 1 base and J lost 7; bases outside the gene matches: 13. The germline CDR1 and CDR2 sequences are SEHNR and FQNEAQ (reference sequence). The CDR3 is made up of 16 amino acids.

This rearrangement joins TRBV10-3 to TRBJ1-4; TRBD1 agrees at 7 bases. After removal of 8 bases from V and 6 bases from J, the junction contained 0 bases not matched to a gene. The germline CDR1 and CDR2 sequences are ENHRY and SYGVKD. The CDR3 runs to 11 residues. CDR3 amino acids: CAIGTDEKLFF. CDR3 sequence (DNA): TGTGCCATCGGGACAGATGAAAAACTGTTTTTT.

The J gene is TRBJ2-7, the V gene TRBV5-4; 14 nucleotides match TRBD2. The V gene end was trimmed by 3 bases and the J gene end by 2 bases; junction bases not matched to a gene: 1. This CDR3 has 15 residues. Germline-derived CDR1 and CDR2 are SGHNT and YYREEE (reference sequence). CDR3 amino acids: CASSSGLAGAYEQYF. The CDR3 nucleotides are TGTGCCAGCAGCTCGGGACTAGCGGGAGCCTACGAGCAGTACTTC.

The chain has TRBV5-6 and TRBJ1-2; 9 nucleotides align to TRBD1. The CDR3 has 13 residues. Germline trimming cut 5 bases from V and 5 bases from J; bases unmatched to any gene: 4. Germline CDR1 SGHDT, CDR2 YYEEEE. This CDR3 is CASRRQGGYGYTF. CDR3 DNA: TGTGCCAGCAGGCGACAGGGGGGATATGGCTACACCTTC.

This chain uses TRBV7-7 with TRBJ2-5, with 7 bases fitting TRBD2. Looked up from germline, CDR1 is SSHAT and CDR2 is FNYEAQ (reference sequence). The length of the CDR3 is 17 residues. Trimming cost V 5 bases and J 0 bases; bases outside gene matches: 12. In DNA, the CDR3 is TGTGCCAGCAGCCCCCAACTAGCGAAGGCGTACCAAGAGACCCAGTACTTC. Its protein is CASSPQLAKAYQETQYF.

The DNA of the CDR3 is TGTGCCAGCAGCTTAGCGTGGCAGAGCACAGATACGCAGTATTTT. Translation: CASSLAWQSTDTQYF. V gene TRBV7-8 combines with J gene TRBJ2-3; no definite D call. V was trimmed by 0 bases and J by 0 bases, leaving 7 bases between them. CDR1 SGHVS and CDR2 FQNEAQ come from the germline V gene. The CDR3 is 15 amino acids. Full variable domain (outside the CDR3, taken from reference TRBV7-8 and TRBJ2-3): GAGVSQSPRYKVAKRGQDVALRCDPISGHVSLFWYQQALGQGPEFLTYFQNEAQLDKSGLPSDRFFAERPEGSVSTLKIQRTQQEDSAVYLCASSLAWQSTDTQYFGPGTRLTVL.

The J gene is TRBJ1-2, the V gene TRBV3-1 (or the pseudogene TRBV3-2), with 10 nucleotides matching TRBD1. The CDR3 spans 15 residues. Germline CDR1 LGHDT, CDR2 YNNKEL (reference sequence). V dropped 5 bases and J dropped 2; count of bases not matched to a gene: 5. The CDR3 loop is CASSYLGQGNYGYTF. CDR3 coding DNA: TGTGCCAGCAGCTATCTGGGACAGGGGAACTATGGCTACACCTTC.

The chain uses TRBV28 and TRBJ1-5, with D perhaps matching TRBD1 (5 bases). The CDR3 loop spans 12 amino acids. The germline V gene encodes CDR1 MDHEN and CDR2 SYDVKM. V was cut by 7 bases and J by 1 base, with 5 bases left in between. CDR3 protein: CASKGSNQPQHF. For the CDR3, the DNA is TGTGCCAGCAAGGGGAGCAATCAGCCCCAGCATTTT.

The chain combines TRBV5-5 with TRBJ1-2; maybe TRBD1 (6 bases). Germline V gene data show CDR1 as SGHKS and CDR2 as YYEKEE (reference sequence). V dropped 2 bases and J dropped 4 bases, with 15 bases sitting between them. The CDR3 sequence is 15 residues long. The CDR3 here is CASSFSQGKLYGYTF. CDR3 bases: TGTGCCAGCAGCTTCAGCCAGGGGAAGCTCTATGGCTACACCTTC.

This chain uses TRBV7-6 with TRBJ2-5; D is possibly TRBD1 (5 bases). The V and J ends lost 1 base and 2 bases respectively, with 11 bases between them. The CDR3 extends over 15 amino acids. Germline loops: CDR1 SGHVS, CDR2 FNYEAQ. The CDR3 here is CASSLGGRTQETQYF. Written as DNA, the CDR3 is TGTGCCAGCAGCTTAGGGGGCAGGACACAAGAGACCCAGTACTTC.

The chain couples TRBV12-3 or TRBV12-4 to TRBJ2-5; unclear D gene. The V gene lost 5 bases and the J gene lost 4 bases, with 8 bases spanning the gap. The CDR3 sequence is 12 residues long. The DNA for the CDR3 is TGTGCCAGCAGTCTGACTCGAGAGACCCAGTACTTC. Translating gives CASSLTRETQYF.

The chain joins TRBV28 to TRBJ2-4; D remains unclear. V was clipped by 5 bases and J by 0 bases, with 14 bases between them. The CDR3 length is 16 residues. Germline V CDR1 and CDR2: MDHEN, SYDVKM. The CDR3 nucleotides read TGTGCCAGCAGTCCCCCGTGGCGACTAGCCAAAAACATTCAGTACTTC. Amino acids: CASSPPWRLAKNIQYF.

A few counts support this clone. V is TRBV9 and J is TRBJ1-5; D might be TRBD1 (5 bases). The CDR3 covers 16 residues. V lost 3 bases, J lost 4 bases, and 17 bases lay in between. Germline CDR1 and CDR2: SGDLS and YYNGEE. The CDR3 DNA sequence: TGTGCCAGCAGCGGTGTGGGGGGTGTTAGTAATCAGCCCCAGCATTTT. Amino acid sequence: CASSGVGGVSNQPQHF.

CDR3 protein: CAISQRQGEVTEAFF. CDR3 in DNA: TGTGCCATCAGCCAACGACAGGGGGAGGTCACTGAAGCTTTCTTT. The chain combines TRBV10-3 with TRBJ1-1; TRBD1 matches at 9 bases. V lost 6 bases to trimming and J lost 4 bases; unmatched junction nucleotides: 9. The CDR3 has 15 residues. Germline V gene data show CDR1 as ENHRY and CDR2 as SYGVKD.

V usage is TRBV15 and J usage is TRBJ2-7, with a weak D call TRBD1 (5 bases). Trimming removed 6 bases from V and 3 bases from J, with 18 bases in between. Germline values: CDR1 LNHNV, CDR2 YYDKDF (reference sequence). CDR3 length: 15 amino acids. The CDR3 DNA reads as TGTGCCACCAGAAAGGAGTTGGGGCCCTACTACGAGCAGTACTTC. It is translated as CATRKELGPYYEQYF.

In its sample, this clone was seen once. The chain uses TRBV7-3 and TRBJ2-3; 12 bases map to TRBD2. Germline V lookup: CDR1 SGHTA, CDR2 FQGTGA. This CDR3 region has 16 residues. With 3 bases clipped from V and 3 bases from J, the junction kept 4 bases outside the gene matches. The CDR3 loop is CASSFLAGGLTDTQYF. CDR3 nucleotides: TGTGCCAGCAGCTTTCTAGCGGGAGGGCTAACAGATACGCAGTATTTT. The full variable domain, completed using reference TRBV7-3 and TRBJ2-3, is GAGVSQTPSNKVTEKGKYVELRCDPISGHTALYWYRQSLGQGPEFLIYFQGTGAADDSGLPNDRFFAVRPEGSVSTLKIQRTERGDSAVYLCASSFLAGGLTDTQYFGPGTRLTVL.

This chain joins TRBV5-1 and TRBJ2-1; 8 nucleotides match TRBD2. J gave up 5 bases and V 0 bases, and 4 bases lay outside the gene matches. CDR1 is SGHRS, CDR2 YFSETQ, per germline. The CDR3 covers 15 residues. The CDR3 reads CASSLELAVNNEQFF. In DNA, the CDR3 is TGCGCCAGCAGCTTGGAACTAGCGGTGAACAATGAGCAGTTCTTC. Supplemented by reference TRBV5-1 and TRBJ2-1, the full variable domain reads KAGVTQTPRYLIKTRGQQVTLSCSPISGHRSVSWYQQTPGQGLQFLFEYFSETQRNKGNFPGRFSGRQFSNSRSEMNVSTLELGDSALYLCASSLELAVNNEQFFGPGTRLTVL.